This T cell receptor beta chain was recovered during a study of spatial heterogeneity in lung cancer. Trimming shortened V by 0 bases and J by 8 bases, and 4 bases separated the two germline ends. Germline loops: CDR1 SGDLS, CDR2 YYNGEE. This CDR3 region has 11 residues. TCRdb reanalysed the 5' RACE reads using MiXCR and keeps one entry per CDR3 protein. In the table there are 40,000 to 45,000 distinct CDR3 sequences, roughly 15% of which are singletons. This clonotype showed up many times. Time point meaning: sample taken at primary tumor resection. Tumor, nontumor lung or frozen PBMC supplied whole RNA that was sequenced unsorted.

The source was PBMCs, collected at surgery. The clonotype originates from a male donor with early-stage non-small cell lung cancer. The chain combines TRBV9 with TRBJ2-3; D gene ambiguous. The CDR3 here is CASSVAGTQYF. CDR3 DNA: TGTGCCAGCAGCGTAGCTGGTACGCAGTATTTT.